Listed below are T cell receptor beta chains from one sample, sequenced in a study of CD8 T cells in ankylosing spondylitis. TCRdb re-analysed the 5' RACE reads in MiXCR, keeping a single row per CDR3 protein. The sample has 250,000 to 400,000 distinct CDR3 sequences, around 10% seen once; the top ten hold roughly a tenth. Sequencing was done on a sample of blood, either unsorted or a sorted T cell fraction (not recorded which). All receptors derive from a female donor with ankylosing spondylitis or in good health (not recorded which). The CDR3 runs from the conserved cysteine through the conserved F or W. Fields, in order: CDR3 protein, CDR3 DNA, clone size, J gene, CDR3 length, V gene, D gene. A D gene is named only where the DNA matches it firmly. For some rows the clone size is stated as once, few or many, or as a class when expanded; others skip it.

CASSLSPNSPLHF,TGTGCCAGCAGTTTAAGTCCTAATTCACCCCTCCACTTT,many,TRBJ1-6,13,TRBV12-3/TRBV12-4,-
CSASLGSLAETQYF,TGCAGTGCTAGTCTCGGGAGCCTGGCAGAGACCCAGTACTTC,many,TRBJ2-5,14,TRBV20-1,-
CASSSDYLGRQFF,TGTGCCAGCAGCTCCGACTACCTCGGACGACAGTTCTTC,-,TRBJ2-1,13,TRBV7-2,-
CSAPLTRPKGAEAFF,TGCAGTGCTCCCCTGACCCGGCCGAAAGGCGCTGAAGCTTTCTTT,once,TRBJ1-1,15,TRBV20-1,-
CAISEGQGGRYGEKLFF,TGTGCCATCAGTGAGGGACAGGGAGGACGTTACGGGGAAAAACTGTTTTTT,many,TRBJ1-4,17,TRBV10-3,TRBD1
CASSYSLSSGRADEQFF,TGTGCCAGCAGTTACTCACTTTCTAGCGGGAGGGCCGACGAGCAGTTCTTC,few,TRBJ2-1,17,TRBV6-5,TRBD2
CASSYPGTRSKPSYNEQFF,TGTGCCAGCAGTTACCCCGGGACTAGAAGTAAACCCTCCTACAATGAGCAGTTCTTC,-,TRBJ2-1,19,TRBV6-2/TRBV6-3,TRBD2
CATSRDLVGELFF,TGTGCCACCAGCAGAGATTTGGTCGGGGAGCTGTTTTTT,-,TRBJ2-2,13,TRBV15,-
CATSSPGVGLLENETQYF,TGTGCCACCAGCTCCCCGGGTGTCGGGTTATTGGAGAACGAGACCCAGTACTTC,few,TRBJ2-5,18,TRBV15,-
CASNEAVSNQPQHF,TGTGCCAGCAACGAGGCGGTTAGCAATCAGCCCCAGCATTTT,many,TRBJ1-5,14,TRBV6-2/TRBV6-3,-
CASSLAGARLAGNTGELFF,TGTGCCAGCAGCTTAGCGGGGGCCCGACTAGCGGGGAACACCGGGGAGCTGTTTTTT,few,TRBJ2-2,19,TRBV7-2,TRBD2
CASSLDGMVNTEAFF,TGTGCCAGCAGCTTAGATGGGATGGTGAACACTGAAGCTTTCTTT,many,TRBJ1-1,15,TRBV7-6,-
CASSLKVEQFF,TGTGCCAGCAGCCTTAAGGTTGAGCAGTTCTTC,-,TRBJ2-1,11,TRBV7-9,-
CSVESGGDFSGELFF,TGCAGCGTTGAGTCGGGGGGCGATTTTAGCGGGGAGCTGTTTTTT,many,TRBJ2-2,15,TRBV29-1,-
CASSSTISEQYF,TGTGCCAGCAGCTCCACAATAAGTGAGCAGTACTTC,many,TRBJ2-7,12,TRBV7-9,-
CASSLVQGDGYTF,TGCGCCAGCAGCTTGGTACAGGGGGATGGCTACACCTTC,many,TRBJ1-2,13,TRBV5-1,TRBD1
CASSPGVLAGVYNEQFF,TGTGCCAGCAGCCCGGGGGTACTAGCGGGAGTTTACAATGAGCAGTTCTTC,many,TRBJ2-1,17,TRBV7-2,TRBD2
CASSLATGNMWNTEAFF,TGCGCCAGCAGCTTGGCAACAGGGAATATGTGGAACACTGAAGCTTTCTTT,many,TRBJ1-1,17,TRBV5-1,-
CSARDFLGQETQYF,TGCAGTGCTAGAGATTTTTTAGGTCAAGAGACCCAGTACTTC,many,TRBJ2-5,14,TRBV20-1,-
CAIRGTSGARDTQYF,TGTGCCATCAGGGGGACTAGCGGGGCTCGGGATACGCAGTATTTT,many,TRBJ2-3,15,TRBV10-3,TRBD2
CASSLAGLGGTTEAFF,TGCGCCAGCAGCTTGGCCGGTCTTGGGGGGACCACTGAAGCTTTCTTT,few,TRBJ1-1,16,TRBV5-1,-
CASSPWTSGSSYEQYF,TGTGCCAGCAGTCCATGGACTAGCGGGAGTTCCTACGAGCAGTACTTC,many,TRBJ2-7,16,TRBV12-3/TRBV12-4,TRBD2
CASSIGTSGNSYEQYF,TGTGCCAGCAGCATAGGTACTAGCGGGAACTCCTACGAGCAGTACTTC,few,TRBJ2-7,16,TRBV7-8,TRBD2
CASSLIFGFSYEQYF,TGTGCCAGCAGTTTAATTTTTGGGTTCTCCTACGAGCAGTACTTC,-,TRBJ2-7,15,TRBV27,-
CSATGLAPSSYEQYF,TGCAGTGCCACGGGACTAGCTCCGAGCTCCTACGAGCAGTACTTC,-,TRBJ2-7,15,TRBV20-1,TRBD2
CGSMARTNTGELFF,TGTGGCAGCATGGCAAGGACGAACACCGGGGAGCTGTTTTTT,-,TRBJ2-2,14,TRBV2,-
CASSTRAGGTTLWEEQFF,TGTGCCAGCAGCACGAGGGCGGGAGGCACTACACTCTGGGAGGAGCAGTTCTTC,many,TRBJ2-1,18,TRBV28,TRBD2
CASNGMGNQPQHF,TGTGCCAGCAATGGAATGGGCAATCAGCCCCAGCATTTT,few,TRBJ1-5,13,TRBV7-9,-
CATSDLDRDEAFF,TGTGCCACCAGTGATTTGGACAGGGATGAAGCTTTCTTT,many,TRBJ1-1,13,TRBV24-1,TRBD1
CASSEELTVDSPLHF,TGCGCCAGCAGTGAAGAATTAACAGTAGATTCACCCCTCCACTTT,many,TRBJ1-6,15,TRBV10-2,-
CASSGSGSSGNTIYF,TGTGCCAGCAGTGGCTCGGGCAGCTCTGGAAACACCATATATTTT,-,TRBJ1-3,15,TRBV27,-
CASSHRLEYTDTQYF,TGTGCCAGCAGCCACCGACTAGAGTACACAGATACGCAGTATTTT,few,TRBJ2-3,15,TRBV12-1,-
CSAGASGQGGHYEQYF,TGCAGTGCGGGTGCCTCGGGGCAGGGGGGTCACTACGAGCAGTACTTC,many,TRBJ2-7,16,TRBV20-1,-
CASSYGQPGSYNEQFF,TGTGCCAGCAGTTACGGACAGCCTGGCTCCTACAATGAGCAGTTCTTC,many,TRBJ2-1,16,TRBV6-5,-
CSVGGDRYSYEQYF,TGCAGCGTTGGGGGGGACAGGTACTCCTACGAGCAGTACTTC,many,TRBJ2-7,14,TRBV29-1,TRBD1
CASTNTGGNTGELFF,TGTGCCAGCACAAATACAGGGGGCAACACCGGGGAGCTGTTTTTT,many,TRBJ2-2,15,TRBV25-1,TRBD1
CSARDPQGYGEQYF,TGCAGTGCTAGAGATCCACAGGGATACGGCGAGCAGTACTTC,-,TRBJ2-7,14,TRBV20-1,-
CSAGHKYQETQYF,TGCAGTGCCGGACACAAGTACCAAGAGACCCAGTACTTC,many,TRBJ2-5,13,TRBV20-1,-
CASSLAGNTEAFF,TGTGCCAGCAGCTTAGCCGGGAACACTGAAGCTTTCTTT,many,TRBJ1-1,13,TRBV7-9,-
CASSLTGTAFYNEQFF,TGTGCCAGCAGTTTAACCGGGACAGCCTTTTACAATGAGCAGTTCTTC,many,TRBJ2-1,16,TRBV27,TRBD1
CASSVLPTYEQYF,TGTGCCAGCAGCGTACTCCCCACCTACGAGCAGTACTTC,-,TRBJ2-7,13,TRBV7-9,-
CASSPFDAENTGELFF,TGTGCCAGCAGCCCTTTCGACGCAGAGAACACCGGGGAGCTGTTTTTT,-,TRBJ2-2,16,TRBV7-2,-